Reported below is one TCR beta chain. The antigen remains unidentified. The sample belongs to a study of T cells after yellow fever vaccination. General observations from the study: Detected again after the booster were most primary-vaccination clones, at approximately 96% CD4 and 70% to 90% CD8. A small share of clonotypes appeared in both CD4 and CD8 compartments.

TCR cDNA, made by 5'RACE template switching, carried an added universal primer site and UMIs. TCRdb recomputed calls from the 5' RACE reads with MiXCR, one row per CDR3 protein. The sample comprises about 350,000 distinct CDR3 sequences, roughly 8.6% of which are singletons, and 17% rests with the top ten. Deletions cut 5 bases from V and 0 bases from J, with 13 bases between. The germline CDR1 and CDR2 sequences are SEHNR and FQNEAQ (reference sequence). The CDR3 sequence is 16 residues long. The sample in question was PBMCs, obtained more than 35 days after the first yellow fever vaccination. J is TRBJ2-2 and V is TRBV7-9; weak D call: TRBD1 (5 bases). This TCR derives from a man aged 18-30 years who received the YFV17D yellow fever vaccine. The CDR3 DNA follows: TGTGCCAGCAGCCAGTTCGACAGCTCGAACACCGGGGAGCTGTTTTTT. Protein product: CASSQFDSSNTGELFF.